These 5 T cell receptor beta chains came from one sample sequenced in a study of Ad26.COV2.S vaccination and SARS-CoV-2 variants. TCRdb's table, derived via immunoSEQ multiplex PCR, lists solely in-frame clones and lacks some. The sample records about 350,000 clones, about 89% being singletons. Treatment here: some 19 received Ad26.COV2.S at low or high dose, single or two shots; about 5 received placebo; per-sample allocation not given. It was on day 63 after the first vaccine or placebo injection that samples were taken. Sequenced here: peripheral blood, sampled in a trial of Ad26.COV2.S vaccine versus placebo. These receptors originate from a person between 18 and 65 years old who received the Ad26.COV2.S COVID-19 vaccine or a placebo.

The V gene is TRBV3-1 (or the pseudogene TRBV3-2), the J gene TRBJ2-2, with 7 bases lining up with TRBD1. With 6 bases clipped from V and 6 bases from J, the junction kept 4 bases outside the gene matches. This CDR3 contains 13 residues. Germline assignment: CDR1 LGHDT and CDR2 YNNKEL (reference sequence). The CDR3 is CASSHQGAGELFF. DNA for the CDR3: TGTGCCAGCAGTCACCAGGGGGCCGGGGAGCTGTTTTTT.

The V call is TRBV27, the J call TRBJ2-7; perhaps D is TRBD1 or TRBD2 (5 bases each). The CDR3 runs 14 residues. Trimming cost V 4 bases and J 3 bases, with 13 bases left between them. Per germline, CDR1 MNHEY and CDR2 SMNVEV (reference sequence). The CDR3 nucleotides are TGTGCCAGCAGTTCCCCCGGGGCGGGCTACGAGCAGTACTTC. Amino acids: CASSSPGAGYEQYF.

This chain joins TRBV7-9 and TRBJ2-5, with a possible D match to TRBD1 (7 bases). The V end was cut by 10 bases, the J end by 3 bases, with 12 bases between. CDR1 and CDR2 (germline): SEHNR, FQNEAQ (reference sequence). The CDR3 spans 12 residues. In DNA form, the CDR3 reads TGTGCCACCCGGGGGACAGAAGAGACCCAGTACTTC. Its translation: CATRGTEETQYF.

The V call is TRBV30, the J call TRBJ1-6, with unresolved D. V was trimmed by 5 bases and J by 8 bases, leaving 19 bases between them. Germline assignment: CDR1 GTSNPN and CDR2 SVGIG (reference sequence). The CDR3 is 15 residues long. DNA of the CDR3: TGTGCCTGGGCCTGGACGACTACTGGGCATTCACCCCTCCACTTT. Translation gives CAWAWTTTGHSPLHF.

V is TRBV6-1 and J is TRBJ1-4; D gene uncertain. The CDR3 has 15 residues. Germline V gives CDR1 MNHNS, CDR2 SASEGT. With 1 base removed from V and 7 bases from J, the gap between germline ends came to 13 bases. CDR3: CASSEGVGLGEKLFF. The DNA for the CDR3 is TGTGCCAGCAGTGAAGGGGTAGGGTTAGGTGAAAAACTGTTTTTT.